The rows below give T cell receptor beta chains drawn from one sample of a study of cytomegalovirus exposure and HLA in healthy donors. TCRdb keeps only in-frame clones here, not all; method: immunoSEQ multiplex PCR. The repertoire holds about 140,000 clones, with approximately 90% as singletons. The specimen sequenced was PBMCs. These receptors originate from a man aged 18 to 30 in good health and CMV-seronegative. The CDR3 runs from the conserved cysteine through the conserved F or W.

v_call cdr3_aa
TRBV18 CASSPPARSGTQYF
TRBV14 CASSPTGASYNSPLHF
TRBV15 CATSGPEGLAGDTDTQYF
TRBV6-5 CASSPGLTKRTQYF
TRBV7-9 CASSLVGGQETQYF
TRBV5-4 CASSLAGRGPFGEQYF
TRBV15 CATSSLKHTRAYNEKLFF
TRBV2 CASKKGGTIGLFF
TRBV10-1 CASSESTSGREQFF
TRBV5-1 CASSSGQVLDEQYF
TRBV6-5 CATFDFQETQYF
TRBV7-6 CASSLEAGGSPNEQFF
TRBV10-1 CASSENLKNTEAFF
TRBV30 CAWSSGWAQPQHF
TRBV2 CASSERASGANTGELFF
TRBV7-9 CASSLGVLADNNEQFF
TRBV7-2 CASSSGRAVAKNIQYF